Listed here are 22 T cell receptor beta chains from one sample, sequenced in a study of T cell changes during pregnancy in multiple sclerosis. Profiling relied on immunoSEQ multiplex PCR, and the TCRdb table lists in-frame clones only, not all of them. The sample lists 30,000 to 40,000 clones; around 91% were seen once. The sequenced sample was CD8+ T cells from peripheral blood mononuclear cells, obtained in the second trimester of pregnancy. These receptors came from a female donor with multiple sclerosis, enrolled in a pregnancy study.

This chain links TRBV10-3 with TRBJ2-7; D is possibly TRBD1 (6 bases). This CDR3 contains 12 residues. Germline V gives CDR1 ENHRY, CDR2 SYGVKD. V was clipped by 11 bases and J by 1 base, with 12 bases between them. CDR3 DNA: TGTGCCGCGCAGGGGTCGTCCTACGAGCAGTACTTC. Protein sequence: CAAQGSSYEQYF.

The chain is built from TRBV27 and TRBJ1-5, with D possibly matching TRBD1 (6 bases). The CDR3 consists of 14 residues. With 0 bases removed from V and 4 bases from J, the gap between germline ends came to 7 bases. The germline gives CDR1 MNHEY, CDR2 SMNVEV (reference sequence). The CDR3 coding sequence is TGTGCCAGCAGTTTATCGAGGGGGAATCAGCCCCAGCATTTT. Encoded protein: CASSLSRGNQPQHF.

This chain links TRBV29-1 with TRBJ2-2; D is possibly TRBD1 (5 bases). Per germline, CDR1 SQVTM and CDR2 ANQGSEA. V was shortened by 5 bases and J by 0 bases, with 10 bases between the two germline ends. The CDR3 covers 14 residues. For the CDR3, the DNA is TGCAGCGTTACAGGAGCCTCGAACACCGGGGAGCTGTTTTTT. It specifies CSVTGASNTGELFF.

The chain links TRBV4-2 to TRBJ2-1, with D perhaps matching TRBD2 (6 bases). The CDR3 runs 16 residues. Trimming left V 0 bases short and J 9 bases short, with 18 bases between. Germline CDR1 reads LGHNA; CDR2 reads YNFKEQ. The CDR3 is CASSQEGRWGVGEQFF. CDR3 in DNA: TGTGCCAGCAGCCAAGAAGGTAGATGGGGGGTTGGTGAGCAGTTCTTC.

This chain uses TRBV6-4 with TRBJ2-1, with D perhaps TRBD1 (6 bases). The germline V gene encodes CDR1 MRHNA and CDR2 SNTAGT. Between the trimmed V and J ends, which lost 1 base and 5 bases, there was a span of 9 bases. This CDR3 has 14 residues. Here the CDR3 reads CASSDLQGHNEQFF. As DNA, the CDR3 is TGTGCCAGCAGTGACTTACAGGGCCACAATGAGCAGTTCTTC.

The chain has TRBV5-6 and TRBJ1-1, with D uncertain. Germline CDR1 reads SGHDT; CDR2 reads YYEEEE. V gave up 0 bases and J gave up 4 bases, with 13 bases separating them. There are 15 residues in the CDR3. Here the CDR3 DNA reads TGTGCCAGCAGCTTGGAGTCGGCGGGGAGCACTGAAGCTTTCTTT. Translated, it gives CASSLESAGSTEAFF.

The rearrangement joins TRBV7-8 to TRBJ1-3, with 9 bases lining up with TRBD1. This CDR3 is 16 amino acids long. The V segment lost 5 bases and the J segment 1 base; nucleotides outside the gene matches: 6. Per the germline V gene, CDR1 is SGHVS and CDR2 is FQNEAQ. CDR3 in DNA: TGTGCCAGCAGCCCACAGGGGGCTGTTTCTGGAAACACCATATATTTT. Its protein is CASSPQGAVSGNTIYF.

Here the CDR3 DNA reads TGTGCCAGCAGCGTTGGACTAGCGGCTACCTACGAGCAGTACTTC. It specifies CASSVGLAATYEQYF. The rearrangement links TRBV13 to TRBJ2-7; 10 bases map to TRBD2. Per germline, CDR1 PRHDT and CDR2 FYEKMQ (reference sequence). The ends lost 5 bases at V and 2 bases at J; junction bases unmatched: 6. CDR3 length equals 15 residues. Complete variable domain (other parts from reference TRBV13 and TRBJ2-7): AAGVIQSPRHLIKEKRETATLKCYPIPRHDTVYWYQQGPGQDPQFLISFYEKMQSDKGSIPDRFSAQQFSDYHSELNMSSLELGDSALYFCASSVGLAATYEQYFGPGTRLTVT.

V usage is TRBV6-5 and J usage is TRBJ1-4; D is perhaps TRBD1 (6 bases). Germline lookup yields CDR1 MNHEY and CDR2 SVGAGI. The V end lost 8 bases, the J end lost 1 base, and 11 bases lay between the germline ends. CDR3 length equals 14 residues. CDR3 residues: CASGQRITNEKLFF. For the CDR3, the DNA is TGTGCCAGCGGACAGCGGATAACTAATGAAAAACTGTTTTTT.

This clone was observed a handful of times. V and J are TRBV5-1 and TRBJ2-7; a possible D gene is TRBD2 (6 bases). This CDR3 contains 15 residues. Germline V gives CDR1 SGHRS, CDR2 YFSETQ. Trimming shortened V by 3 bases and J by 0 bases, and 13 bases separated the two germline ends. In nucleotides, the CDR3 is TGCGCCAGCAGCTGGAGGGACGGCAGCTCCTACGAGCAGTACTTC. This gives the protein CASSWRDGSSYEQYF.

This clone was detected only once. The chain couples TRBV4-3 to TRBJ1-2; no clear D gene. CDR3 length equals 14 residues. CDR1 LGHNA and CDR2 YSLEER come from the germline V gene. Trimming cost V 0 bases and J 4 bases, with 9 bases left between them. As DNA, the CDR3 is TGCGCCAGCAGCCAAGATGGTCAGGCCTATGGCTACACCTTC. Translating it yields CASSQDGQAYGYTF.

The chain combines TRBV4-3 with TRBJ1-1, with TRBD1 identical over 10 bases. With 4 bases clipped from V and 7 bases from J, the junction kept 9 bases outside the gene matches. The CDR3 runs to 15 residues. Germline CDR1 is LGHNA and CDR2 is YSLEER. In nucleotides, the CDR3 is TGCGCCAGCAGCCCTGACAGGGGGCGAAGTTATGAAGCTTTCTTT. This sequence encodes CASSPDRGRSYEAFF.

The chain carries TRBV5-1 and TRBJ2-1, with a tentative D call TRBD1 (5 bases). V shed 0 bases and J shed 9 bases, with 7 bases lying between them. Germline loops: CDR1 SGHRS, CDR2 YFSETQ. This CDR3 has 12 amino acids. CDR3 amino acids: CASSLEGAEQFF. The CDR3 nucleotides are TGCGCCAGCAGCTTGGAAGGGGCTGAGCAGTTCTTC.

The gene calls are TRBV29-1 and TRBJ2-2; 8 bases fit TRBD2. CDR3 size: 16 residues. V was pared by 4 bases and J by 8 bases, with 15 bases of the junction left unmatched. Germline V gene lookup returns CDR1 SQVTM and CDR2 ANQGSEA. For the CDR3, the DNA is TGCAGCGTTGCTCTCGACATAGCGGGACATTTAGGGGAGCTGTTTTTT. Translated, it gives CSVALDIAGHLGELFF.

This clone is medium-sized in the sample. The chain is built from TRBV7-9 and TRBJ1-5, with a tentative D call TRBD1 (5 bases). The germline V gene has CDR1 SEHNR and CDR2 FQNEAQ (reference sequence). V lost 4 bases to trimming and J lost 0 bases, with 10 bases between them. The CDR3 runs to 15 residues. The CDR3 is CASSSIDSSNQPQHF. For the CDR3, the DNA is TGTGCCAGCAGCTCGATCGACAGTAGCAATCAGCCCCAGCATTTT. Full variable domain (remainder filled in from reference TRBV7-9 and TRBJ1-5): DTGVSQNPRHKITKRGQNVTFRCDPISEHNRLYWYRQTLGQGPEFLTYFQNEAQLEKSRLLSDRFSAERPKGSFSTLEIQRTEQGDSAMYLCASSSIDSSNQPQHFGDGTRLSIL.

This chain joins TRBV14 and TRBJ2-7; 9 nucleotides match TRBD2. CDR3 length: 17 amino acids. The trim removed 5 bases at V and 0 bases at J, leaving 11 bases unmatched. CDR1 and CDR2 from the germline V gene are SGHDN and FVKESK. The CDR3 DNA follows: TGTGCCAGCAGCTCCGAATGGGGGCGGGAGGGCTCCTACGAGCAGTACTTC. Amino acids: CASSSEWGREGSYEQYF.

The chain is built from TRBV28 and TRBJ2-7; TRBD2 matches at 11 bases. The ends lost 3 bases at V and 7 bases at J; junction bases unmatched: 11. The CDR3 has 16 residues. The germline V gene has CDR1 MDHEN and CDR2 SYDVKM. The CDR3 DNA follows: TGTGCCAGCAGTTTTCCTAGAACTAGCGGGGGTTGGGAGCAGTACTTC. Translated, it gives CASSFPRTSGGWEQYF.

V gene TRBV5-1 combines with J gene TRBJ2-1; D is ambiguous. Deletions cut 5 bases from V and 3 bases from J, with 9 bases between. Germline CDR1 reads SGHRS; CDR2 reads YFSETQ. There are 13 residues in the CDR3. The CDR3 loop reads CASRSGLYNEQFF. DNA of the CDR3: TGCGCCAGCAGATCGGGTCTCTACAATGAGCAGTTCTTC.

On this clone itself: The conserved final phenylalanine or tryptophan is absent from the CDR3, which likely points to a read error. CDR3 DNA sequence: TGTGCCAGCAGCCAAGAGTCAGATAGGATGGGCGAGCAGTACCTC. Its protein is CASSQESDRMGEQYL. The V gene is TRBV4-2, the J gene TRBJ2-7; D call uncertain. This CDR3 spans 15 amino acids. The germline V gene encodes CDR1 LGHNA and CDR2 YNFKEQ. Trimming removed 0 bases from V and 6 bases from J, with 15 bases in between.

The J gene is TRBJ1-5, the V gene TRBV10-3; no definite D call. The germline V gene encodes CDR1 ENHRY and CDR2 SYGVKD. Between the trimmed V and J ends, which lost 4 bases and 6 bases, there was a span of 7 bases. CDR3 length: 12 amino acids. DNA for the CDR3: TGTGCCATCAGTGGGGGAGGTCAGCCCCAGCATTTT. This gives the protein CAISGGGQPQHF.

V and J are TRBV14 and TRBJ2-1; D is possibly TRBD2 (7 bases). The V gene's germline CDR1 is SGHDN and CDR2 FVKESK. V was trimmed by 2 bases and J by 2 bases, leaving 19 bases between them. This CDR3 contains 18 residues. Written as DNA, the CDR3 is TGTGCCAGCAGCCAACCCAAGAGGGGGGGGAGGACCTACAATGAGCAGTTCTTC. Translation gives CASSQPKRGGRTYNEQFF.

This chain joins TRBV7-9 and TRBJ2-3, with a possible D match to TRBD2 (5 bases). CDR3 size: 15 residues. Trimming took 5 bases from V and 0 from J, leaving 12 bases between them. Per germline, CDR1 SEHNR and CDR2 FQNEAQ (reference sequence). CDR3 DNA: TGTGCCAGCAGCGGTCTTGGGGAGAGCACAGATACGCAGTATTTT. It specifies CASSGLGESTDTQYF.